One and the same sample provided the 8 T cell receptor beta chains below, sequenced in a study of T cell repertoires in cytomegalovirus infection. Their specific antigens are unknown. TCRdb redid the calling of the reads with MiXCR, one entry per CDR3 protein. Here the sample spans approximately 990,000 distinct CDR3 sequences, roughly 31% being singletons. The sample consisted of cultured CD8+ T cells from PBMCs, taken from culture after CMV antigen stimulation. The receptors originated from a human donor in good health (CMV status not recorded). Some clones in this sample may be carry-over from other donors' samples.

Many counts were recorded for this clonotype. The junction departs from the called germline gene at one end, perhaps through a read error. The chain carries TRBV7-9 and TRBJ2-1; D call uncertain. Germline V CDR1 and CDR2: SEHNR, FQNEAQ (reference sequence). This CDR3 spans 11 amino acids. The CDR3 DNA sequence: TGTGCCAGCAGCTTCAACCCTACTATCATCTTC. It yields the protein CASSFNPTIIF. Complete variable domain (other parts from reference TRBV7-9 and TRBJ2-1): DTGVSQNPRHKITKRGQNVTFRCDPISEHNRLYWYRQTLGQGPEFLTYFQNEAQLEKSRLLSDRFSAERPKGSFSTLEIQRTEQGDSAMYLCASSFNPTIIFGPGTRLTVL.

This clonotype was seen a handful of times. V is TRBV12-3 or TRBV12-4 and J is TRBJ2-7; D might be TRBD1 (5 bases). Trimming took off 1 base at V and 4 bases at J, with 14 bases between the two ends. The CDR3 is made up of 15 amino acids. The CDR3 here is CASSLGRVAIYEQYF. The CDR3, as DNA: TGTGCCAGCAGTTTAGGCAGGGTGGCTATATACGAGCAGTACTTC.

Many counts were recorded for this clonotype. The chain carries TRBV6-2 or TRBV6-3 and TRBJ2-2; D unresolved. CDR1 MNHEY and CDR2 SVGEGT come from the germline V gene. V was clipped by 5 bases and J by 1 base, with 8 bases between them. The CDR3 extends over 14 amino acids. In nucleotides, the CDR3 is TGTGCCAGCAGTGACCGGGTGAACACCGGGGAGCTGTTTTTT. It codes for CASSDRVNTGELFF.

This clonotype was detected a few times. The chain employs TRBV12-3 or TRBV12-4 and TRBJ1-2; the D gene is possibly TRBD1 (5 bases). The CDR3 spans 15 residues. The ends were cut back, 7 bases at V and 1 base at J, with 16 bases in the middle. DNA for the CDR3: TGTGCCAGCAAGTTTGGGGGGTGGGGTAACTATGGCTACACCTTC. This sequence encodes CASKFGGWGNYGYTF.

This clonotype was seen a handful of times. The CDR3 region is CAISEGQGRHTEAFF. DNA of the CDR3: TGTGCCATCAGTGAGGGACAGGGTCGGCACACTGAAGCTTTCTTT. V is TRBV10-3 and J is TRBJ1-1; 8 bases fit TRBD1. With V trimmed by 2 bases and J by 3 bases, 5 bases remained unmatched. The V gene's germline CDR1 is ENHRY and CDR2 SYGVKD. The CDR3 loop spans 15 amino acids.

This clonotype was seen many times. The V call is TRBV7-2, the J call TRBJ2-5, with a possible D match to TRBD2 (6 bases). The V and J ends lost 4 bases and 1 base respectively, with 10 bases between them. The length of the CDR3 is 14 residues. Germline assignment: CDR1 SGHTA and CDR2 FQGNSA. CDR3 nucleotide sequence: TGTGCCAGCAGCTCACTAGCATCCCAAGAGACCCAGTACTTC. This gives the protein CASSSLASQETQYF.

The chain carries TRBV19 and TRBJ1-2; no reliable D call. Trimming shortened V by 1 base and J by 8 bases, and 14 bases separated the two germline ends. Germline values: CDR1 LNHDA, CDR2 SQIVND (reference sequence). CDR3 length: 14 residues. CDR3: CASSIASPPGGYTF. The CDR3 DNA reads TGTGCCAGTAGTATAGCTTCGCCGCCGGGCGGCTACACCTTC.

This clonotype was found a few times. J is TRBJ2-1 and V is TRBV6-5; TRBD1 is a possible D gene (5 bases). Trimming cost V 8 bases and J 3 bases, with 11 bases left between them. Per germline, CDR1 MNHEY and CDR2 SVGAGI. CDR3 length equals 13 residues. The CDR3 coding sequence is TGTGCCAGCGCGCGACAGAACTACAATGAGCAGTTCTTC. Its translation: CASARQNYNEQFF.